These T cell receptor beta chains were read from a single sample in a study of shared clonotypes between healthy human individuals. The repertoire was sequenced with immunoSEQ multiplex PCR; TCRdb's copy has only in-frame clones and lacks some. The sample shows under 650,000 clones, approximately 95% of them seen only once. Sequenced input: naive CD4+ T cells sorted from blood. These receptor sequences come from a woman between 25 and 40 years old in good health. Each CDR3 is given with its conserved first and last residue. Each record gives: clone size, V gene, D gene, J gene, CDR3 protein, CDR3 DNA. D genes are given only for firm matches. Size values are once, few and many counts, or a class for expanded clones, and some rows have none.

-,TRBV27,-,TRBJ1-6,CASTPGTPGGRLHF,TGTGCCAGCACCCCCGGGACACCCGGGGGGCGCCTCCACTTT
-,TRBV7-9,TRBD1,TRBJ2-1,CASSFWDRYNEQFF,TGTGCCAGCAGCTTCTGGGACAGATACAATGAGCAGTTCTTC
-,TRBV19,TRBD1,TRBJ1-2,CASSARTGGISNYGYTF,TGTGCCAGTAGTGCTCGTACAGGGGGGATCTCTAACTATGGCTACACCTTC
-,TRBV6-4,-,TRBJ1-2,CASSDTGTGFGYTF,TGTGCCAGCAGTGACACCGGAACAGGCTTTGGCTACACCTTC
-,TRBV13,TRBD1,TRBJ2-2,CASSPPGQGAGELFF,TGTGCCAGCAGCCCCCCGGGACAGGGGGCCGGGGAGCTGTTTTTT
-,TRBV6-6,-,TRBJ1-1,CASSYGLGTEAFF,TGTGCCAGCAGTTACGGTTTAGGCACTGAAGCTTTCTTT
-,TRBV29-1,-,TRBJ2-3,CSGRRSGTSTDTQYF,TGCAGCGGGAGACGTAGCGGAACTAGCACAGATACGCAGTATTTT
once,TRBV2,-,TRBJ1-5,CASSGFVPGGRPQHF,TGTGCCAGCAGTGGTTTCGTTCCCGGGGGGAGGCCCCAGCATTTT
-,TRBV29-1,TRBD1,TRBJ2-7,CSVVTGGTYEQYF,TGCAGCGTGGTAACAGGGGGCACCTACGAGCAGTACTTC
-,TRBV6-1,-,TRBJ1-2,CASSEGVGVDYGYTF,TGTGCCAGCAGTGAAGGAGTCGGAGTGGACTATGGCTACACCTTC
-,TRBV4-1,TRBD2,TRBJ2-7,CASSHLPLAGGVDEQYF,TGCGCCAGCAGCCACCTCCCGTTAGCGGGAGGGGTGGACGAGCAGTACTTC
-,TRBV4-1,-,TRBJ2-2,CASSRGTASDTNTGELFF,TGCGCCAGCAGCCGGGGAACAGCTAGCGACACGAACACCGGGGAGCTGTTTTTT
-,TRBV28,-,TRBJ1-4,CASSLREKLFF,TGTGCCAGCAGTTTAAGGGAAAAACTGTTTTTT
-,TRBV7-8,-,TRBJ2-1,CASSLTGVTNEQFF,TGTGCCAGCAGCTTGACGGGAGTGACAAATGAGCAGTTCTTC
once,TRBV7-2,TRBD2,TRBJ2-7,CASSPQPGLAGLEQYF,TGTGCCAGCAGCCCTCAACCGGGACTAGCGGGACTCGAGCAGTACTTC
-,TRBV7-9,-,TRBJ1-1,CASMAENTEAFF,TGTGCCAGCATGGCGGAGAACACTGAAGCTTTCTTT
-,TRBV2,-,TRBJ2-7,CASSALGVGLGYEQYF,TGTGCCAGCAGTGCTTTAGGTGTTGGGTTAGGCTACGAGCAGTACTTC
-,TRBV9,-,TRBJ2-2,CASSVGQRQRTGELFF,TGTGCCAGCAGCGTAGGTCAACGGCAGCGCACCGGGGAGCTGTTTTTT
-,TRBV6-5,-,TRBJ1-5,CASSYLGNQPQHF,TGTGCCAGCAGTTACCTCGGAAATCAGCCCCAGCATTTT
-,TRBV19,TRBD1,TRBJ2-1,CASSTLPGQGHNEQFF,TGTGCCAGTAGTACCCTCCCGGGACAGGGACACAATGAGCAGTTCTTC
-,TRBV4-2,-,TRBJ2-2,CASSQETGELFF,TGTGCCAGCAGCCAAGAGACCGGGGAGCTGTTTTTT
-,TRBV11-2,-,TRBJ1-1,CASSFRTAPVYTEAFF,TGTGCCAGCAGTTTCCGGACGGCCCCCGTGTACACTGAAGCTTTCTTT
-,TRBV30,-,TRBJ2-2,CAWSPGLFNTGELFF,TGTGCCTGGAGCCCGGGACTCTTCAACACCGGGGAGCTGTTTTTT
-,TRBV19,-,TRBJ2-5,CASSPIGGPRVGTQYF,TGTGCCAGTAGTCCGATCGGCGGCCCCAGAGTGGGGACCCAGTACTTC
-,TRBV9,TRBD2,TRBJ2-1,CASSGRTSGSSDEQFF,TGTGCCAGCAGCGGGCGGACTAGCGGGAGTTCAGATGAGCAGTTCTTC
-,TRBV11-2,-,TRBJ2-1,CASSPSRQTGNEQFF,TGTGCCAGCAGCCCATCTCGGCAGACGGGGAATGAGCAGTTCTTC
-,TRBV25-1,-,TRBJ1-5,CASSEYDSNQPQHF,TGTGCCAGCAGTGAGTATGATAGCAATCAGCCCCAGCATTTT
-,TRBV2,TRBD2,TRBJ2-1,CASSGVTSGFWFF,TGTGCCAGCAGTGGGGTGACTAGCGGTTTCTGGTTCTTC
-,TRBV11-3,TRBD1,TRBJ2-2,CASSLGQGRAGELFF,TGTGCCAGCAGCTTGGGACAGGGACGGGCCGGGGAGCTGTTTTTT
-,TRBV28,-,TRBJ1-2,CASSLAREYGYTF,TGTGCCAGCAGTTTGGCCAGGGAATACGGCTACACCTTC
few,TRBV7-9,-,TRBJ2-7,CASSPSQGRQYF,TGTGCCAGCAGTCCAAGCCAGGGGAGGCAGTACTTC
-,TRBV28,-,TRBJ1-4,CASIPGGGMEKLFF,TGTGCCAGCATCCCAGGTGGGGGAATGGAAAAACTGTTTTTT
-,TRBV7-2,-,TRBJ2-2,CASRLGDTDTGELFF,TGTGCCAGCAGGCTCGGGGACACAGACACCGGGGAGCTGTTTTTT
few,TRBV7-2,-,TRBJ1-5,CASSLVGNSNQPQHF,TGTGCCAGCAGCTTAGTAGGGAATAGCAATCAGCCCCAGCATTTT
-,TRBV5-4,-,TRBJ2-3,CASSRNRDTQYF,TGTGCCAGCAGCCGAAACCGTGATACGCAGTATTTT
-,TRBV27,-,TRBJ2-3,CASSSYPVTRDGGPDTQYF,TGTGCCAGCAGTTCATACCCCGTCACCCGGGACGGAGGGCCAGATACGCAGTATTTT
-,TRBV27,-,TRBJ2-5,CASRKRTDLQTQYF,TGTGCCAGCAGGAAAAGGACCGATCTCCAGACCCAGTACTTC
-,TRBV6-1,-,TRBJ2-2,CASRATYTTGELFF,TGTGCCAGCAGAGCAACCTACACCACCGGGGAGCTGTTTTTT
-,TRBV7-9,-,TRBJ2-7,CASSEQGISYEQYF,TGTGCCAGCAGCGAGCAAGGGATTTCCTACGAGCAGTACTTC
-,TRBV28,-,TRBJ1-1,CASVWSRPRMNTEAFF,TGTGCCAGCGTATGGTCCCGTCCGCGAATGAACACTGAAGCTTTCTTT
-,TRBV2,TRBD2,TRBJ2-1,CASSTGTSDYNEQFF,TGTGCCAGCAGTACCGGGACTAGCGACTACAATGAGCAGTTCTTC
once,TRBV7-9,-,TRBJ2-7,CASLIGGDDYEQYF,TGTGCCAGTCTTATCGGGGGTGACGACTACGAGCAGTACTTC
-,TRBV10-3,TRBD1,TRBJ2-1,CAIKSGQGYIDEQFF,TGTGCCATCAAGTCGGGACAGGGGTATATCGATGAGCAGTTCTTC
-,TRBV5-1,-,TRBJ2-1,CASSQMMDGPGGFF,TGCGCCAGCAGCCAAATGATGGACGGACCGGGTGGGTTCTTC
-,TRBV4-2,-,TRBJ1-1,CASSQEATNTEAFF,TGTGCCAGCAGCCAAGAGGCGACCAACACTGAAGCTTTCTTT
-,TRBV20-1,-,TRBJ2-7,CSALRGREQYF,TGCAGTGCCCTACGGGGGAGGGAGCAGTACTTC
-,TRBV5-4,-,TRBJ2-1,CASSFSANNEQFF,TGTGCCAGCAGCTTTTCGGCGAACAATGAGCAGTTCTTC